This T cell receptor (beta chain) was recorded in a study of cytomegalovirus exposure and HLA in healthy donors. Study-wide context: A prior analysis found about 110 million unique TCR beta sequences from 170 million or so T cells. The study, taken as a whole, reports: When analyzed later, the rates of TCR association showed variation by HLA locus, with DRB1 the most and HLA-C the fewest. There were around 160 TCR beta chains listed as cytomegalovirus-associated.

About this clone itself: Antigen: not known.

Germline CDR1 is SNHLY and CDR2 is FYNNEI. CDR3 length: 16 amino acids. Trimming cost V 6 bases and J 6 bases; bases outside gene matches: 9. PCR amplification relied on 60 Vbeta primers (plus 13 Jbeta primers). Repertoires were generated with immunoSEQ multiplex PCR, while TCRdb's copy carries only in-frame clones and drops some. The data hold about 160,000 clones, with around 83% observed a single time. V gene TRBV2 combines with J gene TRBJ1-4, with 11 bases identical to TRBD1. The sample comprised PBMCs. The TCR was taken from a man younger than 35 in good health and CMV-seropositive. CDR3 residues: CASSVTPGQGDEKLFF. Here the CDR3 DNA reads TGTGCCAGCAGCGTAACGCCGGGACAGGGGGATGAAAAACTGTTTTTT.